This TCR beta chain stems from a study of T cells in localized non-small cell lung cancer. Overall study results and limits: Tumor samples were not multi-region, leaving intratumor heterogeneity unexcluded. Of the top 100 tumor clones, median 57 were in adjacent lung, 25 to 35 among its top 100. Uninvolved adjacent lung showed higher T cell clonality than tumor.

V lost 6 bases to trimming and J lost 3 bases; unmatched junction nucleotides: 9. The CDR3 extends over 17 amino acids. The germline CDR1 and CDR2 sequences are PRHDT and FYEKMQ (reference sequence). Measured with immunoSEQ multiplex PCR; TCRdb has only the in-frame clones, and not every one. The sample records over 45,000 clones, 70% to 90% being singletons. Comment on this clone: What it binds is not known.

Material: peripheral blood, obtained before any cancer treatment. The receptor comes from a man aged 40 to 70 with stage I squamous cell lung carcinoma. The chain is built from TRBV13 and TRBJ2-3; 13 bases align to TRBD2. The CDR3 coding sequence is TGTGCCAGCAGTTCCGGGACTAGCGGGATTGTGACAGATACGCAGTATTTT. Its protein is CASSSGTSGIVTDTQYF. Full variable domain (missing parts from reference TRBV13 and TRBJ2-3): AAGVIQSPRHLIKEKRETATLKCYPIPRHDTVYWYQQGPGQDPQFLISFYEKMQSDKGSIPDRFSAQQFSDYHSELNMSSLELGDSALYFCASSSGTSGIVTDTQYFGPGTRLTVL.